This TCR beta chain was retrieved from a study of preoperative IRX-2 immunotherapy in early breast cancer. Assay: immunoSEQ multiplex PCR; the TCRdb copy retains only in-frame clones and omits some. This sample has around 95,000 clones, with roughly 88% found just once. As to treatment: preoperative locoregional IRX-2 cytokine immunotherapy. Samples came from a phase Ib trial of preoperative locoregional IRX-2 cytokine immunotherapy. The CDR3 spans 14 residues. The specimen was tumor tissue, collected after IRX-2 immunotherapy. The chain uses TRBV7-5 and TRBJ2-1; the table's TRBD2 call for D was not verified on the DNA. TRBV7-5 represents a pseudogene. The sequence was obtained from a human donor with breast cancer. The chain's CDR3 is CASSAGIGKDEQFF. The CDR3 coding sequence is TGTGCCAGCAGCGCGGGAATAGGAAAAGATGAGCAGTTCTTC.